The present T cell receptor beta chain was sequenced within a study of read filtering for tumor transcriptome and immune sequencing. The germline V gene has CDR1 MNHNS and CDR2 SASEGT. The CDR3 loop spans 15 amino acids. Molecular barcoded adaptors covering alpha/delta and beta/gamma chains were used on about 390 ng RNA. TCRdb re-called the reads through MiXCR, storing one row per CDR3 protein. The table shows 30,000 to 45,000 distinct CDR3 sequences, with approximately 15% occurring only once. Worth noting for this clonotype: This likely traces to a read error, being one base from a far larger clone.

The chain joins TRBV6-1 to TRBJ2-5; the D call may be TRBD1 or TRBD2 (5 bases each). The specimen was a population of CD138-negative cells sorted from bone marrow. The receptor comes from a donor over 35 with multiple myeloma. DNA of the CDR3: TGTGTCAGCAGCCCCTCCGGGACCACGGGAGAGACCCAGTACTTC. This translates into CVSSPSGTTGETQYF.